This record concerns one T cell receptor (beta chain) sequence. This clone's antigen is unknown. No base quality values were provided; no much bigger clone lies one nucleotide off. The CDR3 numbers 15 residues from cysteine through phenylalanine. Here the CDR3 DNA is all that survives: 45 bases in frame from base 1. Deletion took 5 bases off V and 5 bases off J, with a span of 16 bases between the germline ends. CDR1 and CDR2 are read off the germline V gene (reference sequence) as SEHNR and FQNEAQ. TCR beta CDR3 regions were sequenced from DNA using the immunoSEQ Assay. Regarding the original processing steps: T cell density was computed as TCR beta template counts normalized to usable DNA estimated by amplifying housekeeping genes. The preseqR package was used to estimate richness by extrapolating to 400,000 templates for PBMC samples and to 120,000 templates for tissue samples. Clonality was defined as one minus Pielou's evenness. Differential abundance testing on productive amino-acid clonotypes, with a minimum total count of 5 and an alpha of 0.1, was used to identify tissue-enriched TCRs. The Jaccard Index and the Morisita Overlap Index were used to measure repertoire overlap between compartments. GLIPH grouped TCR beta CDR3s together with public tetramer-defined viral CDR3s, and a viral motif had to include at least three viral sequences and also show V-gene enrichment. The immuneACCESS repertoire file appears here via TCRdb, limited to in-frame rearrangements. These files lack a portion of the clones; in checked studies, under half of the deficit traces to unresolved V genes, and the cause of the others is not known. The DNA gave D and trimming, while V, J and clone size come from that table. The sample data list roughly 34,000 clones, and 70% to 90% of these were observed just once. About 4.2% of the sample belongs to the ten largest clones.

These data come from a study of T cells in localized non-small cell lung cancer (dated by TCRdb to about 2020). In the study overall: The study analyzed T cell repertoires of around 250 early-stage NSCLC patients, comparing tumors and uninvolved tumor-adjacent lungs. The cohort comprised roughly 240 treatment-naïve NSCLC patients with resected, localized lung tumors. The mean age of the NSCLC patients was about 67 years, with 120 to 150 men and over 100 women. The paper's findings and limits, for the study overall: Of the top 100 tumor clones, a median of 57 were detected in paired uninvolved adjacent lung; around 27 were also among that lung's top 100. The highest T cell clonality was observed in uninvolved tumor-adjacent lung, where clonality exceeded that of tumor, suggesting that antigenic responses were more focused in uninvolved tumor-adjacent lung. Since the design was exploratory, TCR variables were selected using unadjusted p-values with no false-discovery rate correction. Because multi-region tumor sequencing was not performed, intratumor heterogeneity could not be ruled out. Higher blood T cell density associated with longer overall survival, while higher adjacent-lung clonality associated with shorter survival.

At diagnosis, tumor, uninvolved tumor-adjacent lung and peripheral blood were collected and then preserved as a mix of FFPE and fresh-frozen material. For TCR repertoire profiling, blood samples were analyzed as peripheral blood mononuclear cells. The receptor was derived from a male donor aged 60 or over with stage III lung adenocarcinoma. The chain is assembled from TRBV7-9 and TRBJ2-1; matching of 6 bases hints at TRBD1 as the D gene. Sample: peripheral blood, taken before any cancer treatment. DNA sequence: TGTGCCAGCAGCCCATACAGGGAGAGTCACAATGAGCAGTTCTTC. Its product reads: CASSPYRESHNEQFF.